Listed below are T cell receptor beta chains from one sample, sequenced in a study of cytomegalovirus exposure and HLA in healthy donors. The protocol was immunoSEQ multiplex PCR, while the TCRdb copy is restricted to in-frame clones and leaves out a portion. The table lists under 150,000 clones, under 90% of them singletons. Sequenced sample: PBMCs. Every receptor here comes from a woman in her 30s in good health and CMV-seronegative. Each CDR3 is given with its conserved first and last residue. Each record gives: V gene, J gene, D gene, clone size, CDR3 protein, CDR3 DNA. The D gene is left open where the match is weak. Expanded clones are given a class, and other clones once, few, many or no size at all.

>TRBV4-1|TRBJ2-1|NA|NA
CASSQADATGGNEQFF
TGCGCCAGCAGCCAAGCAGACGCAACCGGAGGCAATGAGCAGTTCTTC
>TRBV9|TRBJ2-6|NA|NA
CASSVDRDTISGANVLTF
TGTGCCAGCAGCGTCGACCGGGACACCATTTCTGGGGCCAACGTCCTGACTTTC
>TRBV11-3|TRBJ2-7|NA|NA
CASSLGGQDYEQYF
TGTGCCAGCAGCTTGGGAGGACAGGACTACGAGCAGTACTTC
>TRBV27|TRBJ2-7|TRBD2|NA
CASSRPGGASSSGRVRVREQYF
TGTGCCAGCAGTCGGCCGGGGGGGGCGTCGTCTAGCGGGAGGGTCCGGGTCCGCGAGCAGTACTTC
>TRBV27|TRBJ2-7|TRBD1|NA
CASSLPPGTGRNYEQYF
TGTGCCAGCAGTCTACCCCCCGGGACAGGGAGGAACTACGAGCAGTACTTC
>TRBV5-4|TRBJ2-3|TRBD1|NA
CASSLGVTGDTDTQYF
TGTGCCAGCAGCTTGGGGGTGACAGGGGACACAGATACGCAGTATTTT
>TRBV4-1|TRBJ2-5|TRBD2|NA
CASSQGLAGTQYF
TGCGCCAGCAGCCAAGGACTAGCGGGGACCCAGTACTTC
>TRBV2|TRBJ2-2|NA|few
CAMYPVGGGTGELFF
TGTGCCATGTATCCAGTTGGGGGAGGCACCGGGGAGCTGTTTTTT
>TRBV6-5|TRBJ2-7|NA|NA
CASSYEGYEQYF
TGTGCCAGCAGTTACGAGGGCTACGAGCAGTACTTC
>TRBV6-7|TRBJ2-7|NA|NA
CASSYSSSGVQYF
TGTGCCAGCAGTTACTCAAGCTCGGGTGTACAGTACTTC
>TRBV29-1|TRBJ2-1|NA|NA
CSVDKGINEQFF
TGCAGCGTAGATAAGGGGATCAATGAGCAGTTCTTC
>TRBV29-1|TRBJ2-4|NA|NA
CSVGSIAKNIQYF
TGCAGCGTCGGTTCGATAGCCAAAAACATTCAGTACTTC
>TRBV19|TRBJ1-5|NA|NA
CASTPQGTQPQHF
TGTGCCAGTACTCCACAGGGTACTCAGCCCCAGCATTTT
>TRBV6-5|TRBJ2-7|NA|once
CASSLQGAYEQYF
TGTGCCAGCAGTTTACAGGGAGCGTACGAGCAGTACTTC
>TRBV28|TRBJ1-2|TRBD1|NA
CASSTPGQGNSDGYTF
TGTGCCAGCAGCACCCCCGGACAGGGTAATTCGGATGGCTACACCTTC
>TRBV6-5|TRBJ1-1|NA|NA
CASSTGTLNTEAFF
TGTGCCAGCAGTACCGGGACACTTAACACTGAAGCTTTCTTT
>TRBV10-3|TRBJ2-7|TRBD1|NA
CAITESRDSTYEQYF
TGTGCCATCACCGAGTCTCGGGACAGTACCTACGAGCAGTACTTC
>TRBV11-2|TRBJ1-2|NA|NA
CASSLEPQSHGYTF
TGTGCCAGCAGCTTAGAGCCGCAAAGCCATGGCTACACCTTC
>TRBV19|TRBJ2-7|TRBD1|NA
CASSHGTGVSYEQYF
TGTGCCAGTAGTCACGGGACAGGGGTTAGCTACGAGCAGTACTTC
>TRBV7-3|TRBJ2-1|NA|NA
CASSSFGGRGSYNEQFF
TGTGCCAGCAGCTCCTTCGGTGGACGGGGCTCCTACAATGAGCAGTTCTTC
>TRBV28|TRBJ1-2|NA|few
CASSSGRGYTF
TGTGCCAGCAGTTCCGGTCGGGGCTACACCTTC
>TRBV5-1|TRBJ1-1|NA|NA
CASSLVRIGDTEAFF
TGCGCCAGCAGCTTGGTTCGGATAGGGGACACTGAAGCTTTCTTT
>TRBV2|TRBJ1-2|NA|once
CASRGGAFYGYTF
TGTGCCAGCCGGGGGGGAGCTTTCTATGGCTACACCTTC
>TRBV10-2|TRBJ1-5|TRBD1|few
CASSERGRLQPQHF
TGCGCCAGCAGTGAAAGGGGGCGCCTTCAGCCCCAGCATTTT
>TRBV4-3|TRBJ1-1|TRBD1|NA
CASSRTGANTEAFF
TGCGCCAGCAGCCGCACAGGGGCCAACACTGAAGCTTTCTTT
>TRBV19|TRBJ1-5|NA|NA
CASSVMGGYSNQPQHF
TGTGCCAGTAGTGTAATGGGGGGGTATAGCAATCAGCCCCAGCATTTT
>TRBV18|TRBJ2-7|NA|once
CASSYGGSYEQYF
TGTGCCAGCTCCTACGGGGGTTCCTACGAGCAGTACTTC
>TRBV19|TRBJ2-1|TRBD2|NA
CASSLTGGGLAGADYNEQFF
TGTGCCAGTAGTTTAACAGGGGGAGGACTAGCGGGAGCCGACTACAATGAGCAGTTCTTC
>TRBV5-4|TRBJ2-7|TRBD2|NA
CASSLLAGAGLTYEQYF
TGTGCCAGCAGCTTGCTAGCGGGAGCCGGTCTAACCTACGAGCAGTACTTC
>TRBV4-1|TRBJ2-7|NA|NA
CASSQISGYEQYF
TGCGCCAGCAGCCAAATTAGCGGCTACGAGCAGTACTTC
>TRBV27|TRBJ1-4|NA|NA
CASSFGGANEKLFF
TGTGCCAGCAGTTTCGGAGGGGCTAATGAAAAACTGTTTTTT
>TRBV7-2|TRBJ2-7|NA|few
CASSRDGTQTTREQYF
TGTGCCAGCAGCCGCGACGGGACTCAAACTACGCGTGAGCAGTACTTC
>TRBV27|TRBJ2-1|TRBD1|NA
CASSLPGQAFGQFF
TGTGCCAGCAGTTTACCGGGACAGGCTTTCGGGCAGTTCTTC
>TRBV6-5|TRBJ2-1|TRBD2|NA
CASSTGLAVYNEQFF
TGTGCCAGCAGTACCGGACTAGCGGTATACAATGAGCAGTTCTTC
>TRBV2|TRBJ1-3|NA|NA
CASSEYRAPSGNTIYF
TGTGCCAGCAGTGAATACAGGGCCCCCTCTGGAAACACCATATATTTT
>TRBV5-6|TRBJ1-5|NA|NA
CASSLGGSNQPQHF
TGTGCCAGCAGCCTCGGCGGGAGCAATCAGCCCCAGCATTTT
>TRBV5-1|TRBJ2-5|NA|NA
CASSSNSPPQETQYF
TGCGCCAGCAGCTCGAACAGTCCGCCCCAAGAGACCCAGTACTTC
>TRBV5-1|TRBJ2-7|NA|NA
CASSARGGEQYF
TGCGCCAGCAGCGCCCGAGGGGGCGAGCAGTACTTC
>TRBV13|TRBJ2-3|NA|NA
CASSPIRGGTDTQYF
TGTGCCAGCAGCCCCATCCGGGGAGGCACAGATACGCAGTATTTT
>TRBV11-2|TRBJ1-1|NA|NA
CASSFLSIRGGTEAFF
TGTGCCAGCAGCTTTTTATCGATAAGGGGTGGGACTGAAGCTTTCTTT
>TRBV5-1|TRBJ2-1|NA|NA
CASSLSGGPAALTLGGNEQFF
TGCGCCAGCAGCTTGAGTGGAGGTCCAGCGGCGCTCACTCTGGGCGGGAATGAGCAGTTCTTC
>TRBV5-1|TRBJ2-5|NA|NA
CASSPDGETEETQYF
TGCGCCAGCAGCCCGGACGGGGAAACGGAAGAGACCCAGTACTTC
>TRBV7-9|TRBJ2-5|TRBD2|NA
CASSLANSGGPRETQYF
TGTGCCAGCAGCTTAGCAAACAGCGGGGGTCCCCGGGAGACCCAGTACTTC
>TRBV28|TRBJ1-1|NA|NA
CASSFSGGPGNTEAFF
TGTGCCAGCAGTTTCTCGGGAGGACCTGGGAACACTGAAGCTTTCTTT
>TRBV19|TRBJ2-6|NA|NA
CASSISSTHTGSGANVLTF
TGCGCCAGTAGTATATCGTCTACACACACGGGTTCTGGGGCCAACGTCCTGACTTTC
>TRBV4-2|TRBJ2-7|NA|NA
CASSQGGSSYEQYF
TGTGCCAGCAGCCAAGGCGGAAGCTCCTACGAGCAGTACTTC
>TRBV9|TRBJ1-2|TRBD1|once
CASSVVRQGANYGYTF
TGTGCCAGCAGCGTAGTCCGACAGGGTGCTAACTATGGCTACACCTTC
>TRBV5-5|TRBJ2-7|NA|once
CASSTDSLYEQYF
TGTGCCAGCAGCACGGACTCATTGTACGAGCAGTACTTC
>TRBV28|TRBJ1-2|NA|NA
CASTERKHGLGAAASYTF
TGTGCCAGCACCGAAAGGAAGCATGGTTTGGGGGCGGCCGCGAGCTACACCTTC